This entry is about one T cell receptor (beta chain). Its target is unknown. Deletions cut 7 bases from V and 2 bases from J, with 17 bases between. Germline loops: CDR1 SQVTM, CDR2 ANQGSEA. This CDR3 region has 14 residues. Measured with immunoSEQ multiplex PCR; TCRdb has only the in-frame clones, and not every one. The sample consists of around 70,000 clones, roughly 80% of them appearing once. This specimen comes from a study of OX40 agonist ivuxolimab in advanced cancers. On the study more broadly: The diagnoses of dose-escalation patients were hepatocellular carcinoma, melanoma, renal cell or head and neck cancer. Among those enrolled, mean age was roughly 55 years (range roughly 23 to 90) and roughly 84% were male. Study-wide findings and caveats: Undetermined was the antigen specificity of the expanded peripheral T cells. In the 0.1-3.0 mg/kg groups, partial responders showed among the lowest expansion.

The sequence was collected from an adult with an advanced solid tumor such as melanoma, head and neck, liver or kidney cancer. This sample comprised CD4+ or CD8+ T cells sorted from blood, obtained in a trial of the OX40 agonist ivuxolimab. This chain uses TRBV29-1 with TRBJ2-5, with D possibly being TRBD1 (5 bases). The DNA for the CDR3 is TGCAGCGCCGGATTTGGGGCTCCTCAAGAGACCCAGTACTTC. This encodes CSAGFGAPQETQYF.